This T cell receptor (beta chain) was sequenced during a study of PD-L1 blockade in urothelial cancer. Study-level information: From 0 to 3 prior chemotherapy regimens had been given to the patients. A median of about 140,000 T cells was found in the blood samples.

Assay: immunoSEQ multiplex PCR; the TCRdb copy retains only in-frame clones and omits some. The sample has about 110,000 clones; roughly 90% are singletons. Time point reported: peripheral blood 6 weeks after treatment start. With 3 bases removed from V and 2 bases from J, the gap between germline ends came to 8 bases. The CDR3 consists of 13 residues. Germline V gene lookup returns CDR1 MNHEY and CDR2 SMNVEV (reference sequence). The chain is built from TRBV27 and TRBJ2-7; D uncertain. The TCR originated in a man in his 60s with urothelial cancer. Here the sequenced sample was PBMCs, taken around atezolizumab (anti-PD-L1) treatment. The chain's CDR3 is CASSLRRAYEQYF. CDR3 DNA sequence: TGTGCCAGCAGTTTGCGCCGGGCCTACGAGCAGTACTTC.